What follows are 23 T cell receptor beta chains derived from one specimen sequenced in a study of CD39 and CD103 CD8 tumor-infiltrating T cells. Assay used: immunoSEQ multiplex PCR; TCRdb lists only in-frame clones, some missing. This table has approximately 17,000 clones, just over 90% appearing once. The specimen was CD8+ T cells sorted from blood. Subset described: total memory CD8 T cells (CD45RA-CCR7+/-) from blood or uninvolved lymph node. These receptor sequences come from a human donor with head and neck squamous cell carcinoma.

The rearrangement joins TRBV19 to TRBJ1-2, with TRBD1 matching 7 bases. This CDR3 comprises 15 residues. V was pared by 6 bases and J by 9 bases, with 16 bases of the junction left unmatched. Germline V lookup: CDR1 LNHDA, CDR2 SQIVND (reference sequence). CDR3 loop: CASRWDSRELRSYTF. CDR3 coding DNA: TGTGCCAGTAGGTGGGACAGTAGGGAATTACGGAGCTACACCTTC.

The chain recombines TRBV2 with TRBJ2-5; no clear D gene. Germline V CDR1 and CDR2: SNHLY, FYNNEI. The CDR3 is made up of 13 amino acids. V was shortened by 7 bases and J by 5 bases, with 14 bases between the two germline ends. The chain's CDR3 is CASKPPMGETQYF. The DNA of the CDR3 is TGTGCCAGCAAACCTCCCATGGGCGAGACCCAGTACTTC. The variable domain in full, with the rest retrieved from reference TRBV2 and TRBJ2-5, is EPEVTQTPSHQVTQMGQEVILRCVPISNHLYFYWYRQILGQKVEFLVSFYNNEISEKSEIFDDQFSVERPDGSNFTLKIRSTKLEDSAMYFCASKPPMGETQYFGPGTRLLVL.

This chain uses TRBV10-2 with TRBJ1-1, with D uncertain. The CDR3 length is 13 residues. V was cut by 6 bases and J by 0 bases, with 8 bases left in between. The germline CDR1 and CDR2 sequences are WSHSY and SAAADI. The CDR3 bases are TGCGCCAGCAGCGACAAGATGAACACTGAAGCTTTCTTT. Its translation is CASSDKMNTEAFF.

This chain uses TRBV28 with TRBJ1-5; 7 bases line up with TRBD1. V lost 6 bases to trimming and J lost 6 bases; unmatched junction nucleotides: 8. This CDR3 has 14 amino acids. Germline CDR1 and CDR2: MDHEN and SYDVKM. DNA for the CDR3: TGTGCCAGCAGAGGACAGGCAGTTTTTCAGCCCCAGCATTTT. Its protein product is CASRGQAVFQPQHF.

V is TRBV28 and J is TRBJ2-4, with 7 bases that match TRBD2. Looked up from germline, CDR1 is MDHEN and CDR2 is SYDVKM. This CDR3 is built from 13 residues. The junction had 4 bases not matched to a gene; V was cut back by 3 bases and J by 8 bases. As DNA, the CDR3 is TGTGCCAGCAGTTTGCGTGGGGGGGACATTCAGTACTTC. It codes for CASSLRGGDIQYF.

This clone was seen once. CDR3 loop: CASSWITENTEAFF. In DNA form, the CDR3 reads TGTGCCAGCAGCTGGATTACAGAGAACACTGAAGCTTTCTTT. The chain carries TRBV5-8 and TRBJ1-1; D is unresolved. V was pared by 3 bases and J by 1 base, with 10 bases between. The CDR3 runs 14 residues. CDR1 is SGHTS and CDR2 is YDEGEE in the germline V gene.

The rearrangement uses TRBV6-1 and TRBJ1-1, with D possibly matching TRBD1 (5 bases). V was cut by 2 bases and J by 0 bases, with 10 bases left in between. The length of the CDR3 is 15 residues. Germline V CDR1 and CDR2: MNHNS, SASEGT. The CDR3 sequence is CASSEWGRMNTEAFF. CDR3 coding DNA: TGTGCCAGCAGTGAATGGGGACGGATGAACACTGAAGCTTTCTTT.

This chain joins TRBV11-2 and TRBJ2-1; 12 positions agree with TRBD2. Trimming removed 5 bases from V and 4 bases from J; junction bases left unmatched: 15. Per the germline V gene, CDR1 is SGHAT and CDR2 is FQNNGV. This CDR3 has 19 amino acids. This CDR3 reads CASSPLPRASGGAYNEQFF. The CDR3 bases are TGTGCCAGCAGCCCACTCCCGAGGGCTAGCGGGGGGGCGTACAATGAGCAGTTCTTC.

The V and J genes are TRBV4-2 and TRBJ1-5; D unresolved. This CDR3 region has 14 residues. V dropped 0 bases and J dropped 10 bases, with 13 bases sitting between them. CDR1 and CDR2 from the germline V gene are LGHNA and YNFKEQ. The CDR3 loop reads CASSQDGLAGPQHF. The CDR3 DNA follows: TGTGCCAGCAGCCAAGACGGGTTGGCTGGACCCCAGCATTTT.

The CDR3 nucleotides read TGTGCCAGCAGCCGCGGATTTGATGAGCAGTTCTTC. It is translated as CASSRGFDEQFF. This chain links TRBV7-9 with TRBJ2-1; unclear D gene. The V end was cut by 5 bases, the J end by 8 bases, with 10 bases between. The CDR3 covers 12 residues. CDR1 and CDR2 (germline): SEHNR, FQNEAQ (reference sequence).

The chain links TRBV15 to TRBJ1-6; TRBD1 might be the D (6 bases). This CDR3 contains 15 residues. Germline assignment: CDR1 LNHNV and CDR2 YYDKDF (reference sequence). V was shortened by 5 bases and J by 7 bases, with 15 bases between the two germline ends. The chain's CDR3 is CATSADQGWNSPLHF. The CDR3 DNA sequence: TGTGCCACCAGCGCGGATCAGGGGTGGAATTCACCCCTCCACTTT.

The rearrangement uses TRBV6-6 and TRBJ2-7, with a weak D call TRBD2 (5 bases). The CDR3 covers 14 residues. Germline V CDR1 and CDR2: MNHNY, SVGAGI (reference sequence). V was pared by 6 bases and J by 2 bases, with 14 bases between. CDR3 in DNA: TGTGCCAGCAGGAACGGGATCAGGACCTACGAGCAGTACTTC. It codes for CASRNGIRTYEQYF.

This clone was detected only a few times. The chain recombines TRBV7-9 with TRBJ1-2; D possibly corresponds to TRBD1 (5 bases). The germline V gene has CDR1 SEHNR and CDR2 FQNEAQ (reference sequence). The CDR3 runs 15 residues. Trimming took off 2 bases at V and 0 bases at J, with 10 bases between the two ends. CDR3 in DNA: TGTGCCAGCAGCTTATCGGGGGAGCCTAACTATGGCTACACCTTC. Its translation: CASSLSGEPNYGYTF. The complete variable domain, with remaining parts taken from reference TRBV7-9 and TRBJ1-2, reads DTGVSQNPRHKITKRGQNVTFRCDPISEHNRLYWYRQTLGQGPEFLTYFQNEAQLEKSRLLSDRFSAERPKGSFSTLEIQRTEQGDSAMYLCASSLSGEPNYGYTFGSGTRLTVV.

The chain joins TRBV30 to TRBJ2-7; TRBD1 or TRBD2 may be the D gene (5 bases each). The CDR3 sequence is 13 residues long. Trimming removed 0 bases at V and 3 bases at J, with 9 bases between. CDR1 is GTSNPN and CDR2 is SVGIG in the germline V gene (reference sequence). The CDR3 region has the DNA TGTGCCTGGAGTGTTGGGGACCTCTACGAGCAGTACTTC. This translates into CAWSVGDLYEQYF.

The chain employs TRBV4-2 and TRBJ2-5; 9 bases match TRBD2. With V trimmed by 4 bases and J by 1 base, 7 bases remained unmatched. The CDR3 totals 16 residues. The germline V gene encodes CDR1 LGHNA and CDR2 YNFKEQ. The CDR3 DNA reads TGTGCCAGCAGCCCGAGAGCGGGGGGTCCCCAAGAGACCCAGTACTTC. Its protein is CASSPRAGGPQETQYF.

The chain couples TRBV9 to TRBJ2-2; TRBD1 agrees at 7 bases. CDR1 and CDR2 from the germline V gene are SGDLS and YYNGEE. J lost 5 bases, V lost 0 bases, and 4 bases had no gene match. This CDR3 spans 15 amino acids. CDR3 region: CASSVGDSPTGELFF. The CDR3 region has the DNA TGTGCCAGCAGCGTAGGGGACAGTCCAACCGGGGAGCTGTTTTTT.

J is TRBJ2-5 and V is TRBV7-9; TRBD2 matches 8 bases. This CDR3 has 14 residues. Germline-derived CDR1 and CDR2 are SEHNR and FQNEAQ (reference sequence). V trimming: 5 bases; J trimming: 2 bases; junction bases outside the gene matches: 4. CDR3 DNA: TGTGCCAGCAGCACTTTAGCGGGACAAGAGACCCAGTACTTC. Translated: CASSTLAGQETQYF.

The chain recombines TRBV5-1 with TRBJ2-7, with D tentatively TRBD1 or TRBD2 (5 bases each). Trimming stripped 6 bases from V and 0 bases from J, with 10 bases between. The CDR3 is 13 residues long. CDR1 is SGHRS, CDR2 YFSETQ, per germline. The DNA for the CDR3 is TGCGCCAGCAAGCCGGGGCTCTCCTACGAGCAGTACTTC. This encodes CASKPGLSYEQYF.

The chain is built from TRBV5-1 and TRBJ2-1, with 11 bases fitting TRBD1. The CDR3 totals 15 residues. V lost 4 bases, J lost 6 bases, and 6 bases stayed unmatched. Per the germline V gene, CDR1 is SGHRS and CDR2 is YFSETQ. This CDR3 reads CASSPGTGGLNEQFF. The CDR3 DNA sequence: TGCGCCAGCAGCCCCGGGACAGGGGGTCTCAATGAGCAGTTCTTC.

The chain employs TRBV11-1 and TRBJ1-1; no clear D gene. Germline CDR1 reads SGHAT; CDR2 reads FQDESV (reference sequence). V was clipped by 5 bases and J by 1 base, with 8 bases between them. The length of the CDR3 is 13 residues. The DNA of the CDR3 is TGTGCCAGCAGCCGTTGGGGGAACACTGAAGCTTTCTTT. Amino acid sequence: CASSRWGNTEAFF.

The gene calls are TRBV5-1 and TRBJ1-3; D not certain. The CDR3 is 18 amino acids. V was clipped by 0 bases and J by 4 bases, with 20 bases between them. From germline, CDR1 is SGHRS and CDR2 YFSETQ. The DNA for the CDR3 is TGCGCCAGCAGCTTGGCGGGTTACTCCGCGGCGCCCGGAAACACCATATATTTT. It translates to CASSLAGYSAAPGNTIYF.

The J gene is TRBJ2-5, the V gene TRBV4-1, with D perhaps being TRBD1 or TRBD2 (5 bases each). V shed 4 bases and J shed 3 bases, with 18 bases lying between them. Germline CDR1 and CDR2: MGHRA and YSYEKL. The CDR3 covers 16 residues. The DNA of the CDR3 is TGCGCCAGCAGCCCCCATATTGGGGGAACGGAAGAGACCCAGTACTTC. It encodes CASSPHIGGTEETQYF.

The chain combines TRBV9 with TRBJ2-2; TRBD1 matches 7 bases. V trimming: 0 bases; J trimming: 0 bases; junction bases outside the gene matches: 5. CDR1 SGDLS and CDR2 YYNGEE come from the germline V gene. The CDR3 has 17 amino acids. CDR3 nucleotides: TGTGCCAGCAGCGTAGTCGTCGACAGGGCGAACACCGGGGAGCTGTTTTTT. Translation gives CASSVVVDRANTGELFF.